The rows below give T cell receptor beta chains drawn from one sample of a study of blood T cell repertoires in COVID-19. Measured with immunoSEQ multiplex PCR; TCRdb has only the in-frame clones, and not every one. Of some 150,000 clones in the sample, approximately 81% were seen once. Sequencing was carried out using peripheral blood. These receptors were collected from a woman aged 70 to 79 with COVID-19, enrolled during active disease. The conserved cysteine and the conserved F or W are not part of the CDR3 here. Each record gives: V gene, J gene, CDR3 protein.

v_gene: TRBV19; j_gene: TRBJ1-1; CDR3aa: ASSIGTARGTEAF
v_gene: TRBV5-1; j_gene: TRBJ1-5; CDR3aa: ASSLEIRSNQPQH
v_gene: TRBV9; j_gene: TRBJ1-1; CDR3aa: ASSSVGTGGTEAF
v_gene: TRBV7-9; j_gene: TRBJ2-2; CDR3aa: ASSPFSTGELF
v_gene: TRBV5-1; j_gene: TRBJ1-1; CDR3aa: ASSVKLNTEAF
v_gene: TRBV15; j_gene: TRBJ1-5; CDR3aa: ATSRERETNQPQH
v_gene: TRBV28; j_gene: TRBJ2-7; CDR3aa: ASSPLQALRYEQY
v_gene: TRBV5-6; j_gene: TRBJ1-6; CDR3aa: ASSSGDSYNSPLH
v_gene: TRBV30; j_gene: TRBJ1-2; CDR3aa: AWSVPLGSGNYGYT
v_gene: TRBV28; j_gene: TRBJ2-1; CDR3aa: ASKQGATNEQF
v_gene: TRBV5-6; j_gene: TRBJ2-5; CDR3aa: ASSLGYREGKTQY
v_gene: TRBV5-1; j_gene: TRBJ2-1; CDR3aa: ASSTTGSSYNEQF
v_gene: TRBV6-5; j_gene: TRBJ1-3; CDR3aa: ASSYSWGVAGNTIY
v_gene: TRBV7-3; j_gene: TRBJ1-6; CDR3aa: ASSHRENWSSPLH
v_gene: TRBV6-5; j_gene: TRBJ2-4; CDR3aa: ASILYPIQY
v_gene: TRBV3-1/TRBV3-2; j_gene: TRBJ2-7; CDR3aa: ASSQWEAGYEQY
v_gene: TRBV27; j_gene: TRBJ1-2; CDR3aa: ASSLSGTSVYGYT
v_gene: TRBV6-5; j_gene: TRBJ2-1; CDR3aa: ASRISGRAYEQF
v_gene: TRBV5-6; j_gene: TRBJ2-3; CDR3aa: ASSYSRTDTQY
v_gene: TRBV18; j_gene: TRBJ2-5; CDR3aa: ASSQLPRIQETQY